The rows below give T cell receptor beta chains drawn from one sample of a study of T cell responses to AZD1222 COVID-19 vaccine. Data came from immunoSEQ multiplex PCR; TCRdb stores just in-frame clones and leaves some out. The data hold 150,000 or so clones, with about 87% observed a single time. The starting material was peripheral blood, obtained on day 0 of AZD1222 vaccination. These receptors were obtained from an adult in good health. Each CDR3 is given with its conserved first and last residue. D genes are given only for firm matches. A row's size may be missing; if present it is once, few, many or a size class.

TRBV5-1	NA	TRBD1	TRBJ2-6	TGCGCCAGCAGCTCTCTCCAGGACAGGGTATCTGGGGCCAACGTCCTGACTTTC	CASSSLQDRVSGANVLTF
TRBV10-3	NA	TRBD1	TRBJ1-5	TGTGCCATCAGTGACCAACCAGGACAGGCGGAGCCCCAGCATTTT	CAISDQPGQAEPQHF
TRBV2	NA	TRBD1	TRBJ1-3	TGTGCCAGCAGGACAGGGGCTGGAAACACCATATATTTT	CASRTGAGNTIYF
TRBV10-3	NA	NA	TRBJ1-5	TGTGCCATCAAGGGGGGGGCCAATCAGCCCCAGCATTTT	CAIKGGANQPQHF
TRBV5-1	NA	NA	TRBJ2-7	TGCGCCAGCAGCCAGACAGAGGGATCCTTAGAGCAGTACTTC	CASSQTEGSLEQYF
TRBV19	NA	TRBD1	TRBJ1-5	TGTGCCAGTAGTATAGAGGGACAGGCGGGCAATCAGCCCCAGCATTTT	CASSIEGQAGNQPQHF
TRBV5-4	NA	NA	TRBJ2-7	TGTGCCAGCAGCTCGGCGTACGAGCAGTACTTC	CASSSAYEQYF
TRBV19	NA	NA	TRBJ2-1	NA	CASSIWAIGTGEFF
TRBV4-3	NA	NA	TRBJ2-5	TGCGCCAGCAGCCAACCAAGCGGAGAGGGGCGAGAGACCCAGTACTTC	CASSQPSGEGRETQYF
TRBV19	NA	NA	TRBJ2-7	TGTGCCAGAACGCGGGGGCAGGGTAGGTACGAGCAGTACTTC	CARTRGQGRYEQYF
TRBV5-4	once	NA	TRBJ1-3	TGTGCCAGCAGCTTGGGCAGGGCCATGGGAAACACCATATATTTT	CASSLGRAMGNTIYF
TRBV15	NA	NA	TRBJ2-7	TGTGCCACCAGCAGAGAGGTGGTTCTGTACGAGCAGTACTTC	CATSREVVLYEQYF
TRBV5-4	NA	TRBD2	TRBJ2-2	TGTGCCAGCAGCTGGACTAGCGGGGGGGCCGGGGAGCTGTTTTTT	CASSWTSGGAGELFF
TRBV7-2	few	NA	TRBJ2-3	TGTGCCAGCAGCTTAGGGGTCACAGATACGCAGTATTTT	CASSLGVTDTQYF
TRBV21-1	few	NA	TRBJ2-2	TGTGCCAGCAGCAATGGAGCACTTACCGGGGAGCTGTTTTTT	CASSNGALTGELFF
TRBV7-8	NA	TRBD2	TRBJ2-7	TGTGCCAGCAGCCCCGGGGTAGCGGGGGCTTCATTCTCCTACGAGCAGTACTTC	CASSPGVAGASFSYEQYF
TRBV19	NA	NA	TRBJ2-7	TGTGCCAGTAGTATCGGGAACAGAGATACCTACGAGCAGTACTTC	CASSIGNRDTYEQYF
TRBV9	NA	NA	TRBJ2-1	TGTGCCAGCAGCGTAGGGGGTAGTGAGCAGTTCTTC	CASSVGGSEQFF
TRBV6-5	NA	NA	TRBJ1-2	TGTGCCAGCAGTTCAGGAGGGCTGGACTATGGCTACACCTTC	CASSSGGLDYGYTF
TRBV5-8	NA	TRBD2	TRBJ2-3	TGTGCCAGCAGCTTTTGGCTACTAGCGGGGGAAGATACGCAGTATTTT	CASSFWLLAGEDTQYF
TRBV18	NA	NA	TRBJ1-6	TGTGCCAGCTCACCAGGAAGTATCTATAATTCACCCCTCCACTTT	CASSPGSIYNSPLHF
TRBV11-3	NA	NA	TRBJ2-7	TGTGCCAGCAGTACAGGGTCTTTAGGCGAGCAGTACTTC	CASSTGSLGEQYF
TRBV7-8	NA	NA	TRBJ2-3	TGTGCCAGCAGCCCCGACTCCACAGATACGCAGTATTTT	CASSPDSTDTQYF
TRBV18	once	NA	TRBJ1-1	TGTGCCAGCTCCCTAGCGGGCGGCACTGAAGCTTTCTTT	CASSLAGGTEAFF
TRBV6-1	NA	NA	TRBJ1-1	TGTGCCAGCAGTGAACCGGAGGGTATGAACACTGAAGCTTTCTTT	CASSEPEGMNTEAFF
TRBV5-1	NA	NA	TRBJ2-7	TGCGCCAGCAGCTTGGTCGAGACGGAGCGATCCTACGAGCAGTACTTC	CASSLVETERSYEQYF
TRBV9	NA	TRBD2	TRBJ2-7	TGTGCCAGCAGCCCGCGGACTAGCGGACCTTACGAGCAGTACTTC	CASSPRTSGPYEQYF
TRBV4-3	NA	NA	TRBJ1-2	TGCGCCAGCAGAATTGGGATCCGGGGTAACTATGGCTACACCTTC	CASRIGIRGNYGYTF
TRBV6-2/TRBV6-3	NA	TRBD1	TRBJ2-2	TGTGCCAGCAGCCTGAGGGGGCGGACAGGGGAGCTGTTTTTT	CASSLRGRTGELFF
TRBV29-1	NA	NA	TRBJ2-2	TGCAGCGTTGGGGCAGGGATCACCGGGGAGCTGTTTTTT	CSVGAGITGELFF
TRBV5-5	once	NA	TRBJ2-7	TGTGCCAGCAGCTTCGGACAGACCTACGAGCAGTACTTC	CASSFGQTYEQYF
TRBV7-2	NA	NA	TRBJ1-3	TGTGCCAGCAGCTCGTCGAGCGTGGCCGGAAACACCATATATTTT	CASSSSSVAGNTIYF
TRBV27	NA	NA	TRBJ1-3	TGTGCCAGCACCTTCTCTGGAAACACCATATATTTT	CASTFSGNTIYF
TRBV7-2	NA	NA	TRBJ2-1	TGTGCCAGCAGCATCGCAGGGGGGAACAATGAGCAGTTCTTC	CASSIAGGNNEQFF
TRBV19	NA	TRBD1	TRBJ1-1	TGTGCCAGTAGTACCTTCGGACAGGGAAGGACTGAAGCTTTCTTT	CASSTFGQGRTEAFF
TRBV19	once	NA	TRBJ1-4	TGTGCCAGTAGCATGGACAAGTATAATGAAAAACTGTTTTTT	CASSMDKYNEKLFF
TRBV4-3	NA	TRBD1	TRBJ2-5	TGCGCCAGCAGCCTGACAGGGGGAGTATCAGAGACCCAGTACTTC	CASSLTGGVSETQYF
TRBV19	NA	TRBD1	TRBJ1-4	TGTGCCAGTACTACTCAGGGGGGAACTAATGAAAAACTGTTTTTT	CASTTQGGTNEKLFF
TRBV10-3	NA	TRBD2	TRBJ2-7	TGTGCCATCAGCTGGACTAGCGGGGGGTCCGCCTACGAGCAGTACTTC	CAISWTSGGSAYEQYF
TRBV3-1/TRBV3-2	NA	TRBD2	TRBJ2-3	TGTGCCAGCAGCCAAGCGTCTTCTAGCGGCCTGAGGGGCACAGATACGCAGTATTTT	CASSQASSSGLRGTDTQYF
TRBV5-4	NA	NA	TRBJ1-1	TGTGCCAGCAGCAGCGGGACATTATACACTGAAGCTTTCTTT	CASSSGTLYTEAFF
TRBV19	NA	TRBD1	TRBJ1-2	TGTGCCAGTGCTCCCAGGGGGCTAGGCTATGGCTACACCTTC	CASAPRGLGYGYTF
TRBV25-1	NA	NA	TRBJ1-1	TGTGCCAGCAGTCCCCGTGCACTACAGGGCACTGAAGCTTTCTTT	CASSPRALQGTEAFF
TRBV21-1	once	NA	TRBJ1-1	TGTGCCAGCAGCAAGTGGCTAGCAATTCGCACTGAAGCTTTCTTT	CASSKWLAIRTEAFF
TRBV6-2/TRBV6-3	NA	NA	TRBJ1-3	TGTGCCAGCAGTCGACAGGACCCCTCTGGAAACACCATATATTTT	CASSRQDPSGNTIYF
TRBV7-9	NA	TRBD1	TRBJ2-5	TGTGCCAGCAGTCTCAAACAGGGGGCTCGGGAGACCCAGTACTTC	CASSLKQGARETQYF
TRBV2	NA	TRBD1	TRBJ1-5	TGTGCCAGCAGGTTCGACAGGGGAGGACAGCCCCAGCATTTT	CASRFDRGGQPQHF
TRBV6-2/TRBV6-3	few	TRBD2	TRBJ2-3	TGTGCCAGCAGTTACCGGACTAGCGCAGATACGCAGTATTTT	CASSYRTSADTQYF
TRBV29-1	NA	TRBD2	TRBJ2-3	TGCAGCGTGAGGGACCCCGCAGCGGGGAGCACAGATACGCAGTATTTT	CSVRDPAAGSTDTQYF
TRBV19	NA	NA	TRBJ1-1	TGTGCCAGTAACGATTTCCACAGGTCGGGGGACACTGAAGCTTTCTTT	CASNDFHRSGDTEAFF
TRBV18	NA	TRBD1	TRBJ2-7	TGTGCCAGCTCACCATCCGGACAGGCCTACGAGCAGTACTTC	CASSPSGQAYEQYF
TRBV9	NA	TRBD2	TRBJ2-5	TGTGCCAGCAGCGTAGACCGAGGACTAGCGGGGGCCGGACACCAAGAGACCCAGTACTTC	CASSVDRGLAGAGHQETQYF
TRBV5-4	once	NA	TRBJ1-3	TGTGCCAGCAGCTTGGCCGGGTTCGGAAACACCATATATTTT	CASSLAGFGNTIYF
TRBV11-2	NA	NA	TRBJ1-1	TGTGCCAGCAACCTAGCGGGGCTGAACACTGAAGCTTTCTTT	CASNLAGLNTEAFF
TRBV2	NA	NA	TRBJ2-2	TGTGCCAGCAGGGGCGGGACAACCAACACCGGGGAGCTGTTTTTT	CASRGGTTNTGELFF
TRBV7-9	NA	NA	TRBJ1-2	TGTGCCAGCAGCCCCGGACGGATCAACTATGGCTACACCTTC	CASSPGRINYGYTF